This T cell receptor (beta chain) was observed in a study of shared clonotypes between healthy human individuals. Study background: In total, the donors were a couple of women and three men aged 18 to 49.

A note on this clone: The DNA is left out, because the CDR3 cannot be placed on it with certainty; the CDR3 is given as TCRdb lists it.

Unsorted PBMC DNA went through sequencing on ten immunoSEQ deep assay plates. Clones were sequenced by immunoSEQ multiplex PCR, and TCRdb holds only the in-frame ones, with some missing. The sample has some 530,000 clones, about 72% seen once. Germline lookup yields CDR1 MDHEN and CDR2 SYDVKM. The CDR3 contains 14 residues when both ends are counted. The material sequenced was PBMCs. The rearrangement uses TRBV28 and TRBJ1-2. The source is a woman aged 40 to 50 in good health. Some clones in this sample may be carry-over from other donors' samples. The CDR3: CASILGDGLFDYTF.